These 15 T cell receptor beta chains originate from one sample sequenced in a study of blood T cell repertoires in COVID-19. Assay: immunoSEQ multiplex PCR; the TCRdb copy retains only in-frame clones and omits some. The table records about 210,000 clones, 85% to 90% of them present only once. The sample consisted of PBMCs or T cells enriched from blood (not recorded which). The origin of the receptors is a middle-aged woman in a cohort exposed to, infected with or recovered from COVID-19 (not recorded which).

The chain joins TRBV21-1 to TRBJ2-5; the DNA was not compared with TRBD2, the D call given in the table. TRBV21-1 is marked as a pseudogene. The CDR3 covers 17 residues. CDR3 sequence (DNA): TGTGCCAGCGACCGAGAGGGGACTAGCGGGAGGGAAGAGACCCAGTACTTC. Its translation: CASDREGTSGREETQYF.

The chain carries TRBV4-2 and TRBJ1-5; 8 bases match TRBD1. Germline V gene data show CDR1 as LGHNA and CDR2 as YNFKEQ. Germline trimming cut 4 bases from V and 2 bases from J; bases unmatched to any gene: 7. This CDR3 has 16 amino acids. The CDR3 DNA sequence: TGTGCCAGCAGCCGCATACAGGGGGAGCGCAATCAGCCCCAGCATTTT. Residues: CASSRIQGERNQPQHF.

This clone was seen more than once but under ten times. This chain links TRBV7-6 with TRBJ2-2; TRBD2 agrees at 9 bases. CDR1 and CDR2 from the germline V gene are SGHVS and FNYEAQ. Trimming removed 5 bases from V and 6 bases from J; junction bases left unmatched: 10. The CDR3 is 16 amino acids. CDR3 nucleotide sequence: TGTGCCAGCAGCCTCGCGGGGGGGCAGGCTGCCGGGGAGCTGTTTTTT. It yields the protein CASSLAGGQAAGELFF.

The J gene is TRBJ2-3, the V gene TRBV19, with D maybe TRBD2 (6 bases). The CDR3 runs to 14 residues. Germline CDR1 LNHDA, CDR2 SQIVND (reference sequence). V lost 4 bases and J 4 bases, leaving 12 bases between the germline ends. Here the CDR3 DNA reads TGTGCCAGTAGTAGGGACTCGGGGGCAGATACGCAGTATTTT. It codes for CASSRDSGADTQYF.

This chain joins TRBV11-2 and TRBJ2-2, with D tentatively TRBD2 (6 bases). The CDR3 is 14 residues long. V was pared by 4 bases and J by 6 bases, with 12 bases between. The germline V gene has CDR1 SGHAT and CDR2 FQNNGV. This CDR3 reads CASSSMGGAGELFF. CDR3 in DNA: TGTGCCAGCAGCTCGATGGGGGGAGCCGGGGAGCTGTTTTTT.

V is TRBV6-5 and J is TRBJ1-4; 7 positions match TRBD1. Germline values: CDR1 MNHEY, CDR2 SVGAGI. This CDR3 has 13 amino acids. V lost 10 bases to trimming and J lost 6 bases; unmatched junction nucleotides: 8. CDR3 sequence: CATRGAGDEKLFF. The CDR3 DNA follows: TGTGCCACCAGGGGGGCAGGCGATGAAAAACTGTTTTTT.

CDR3 sequence (DNA): TGTGCCACAACGGACAGGGCGATTCGAAAGACCCAGTACTTC. Its protein product is CATTDRAIRKTQYF. This sequence joins TRBV6-5 and TRBJ2-5; 8 bases match TRBD1. The CDR3 runs 14 residues. The V gene end was trimmed by 10 bases and the J gene end by 6 bases; junction bases not matched to a gene: 13. Germline loops: CDR1 MNHEY, CDR2 SVGAGI.

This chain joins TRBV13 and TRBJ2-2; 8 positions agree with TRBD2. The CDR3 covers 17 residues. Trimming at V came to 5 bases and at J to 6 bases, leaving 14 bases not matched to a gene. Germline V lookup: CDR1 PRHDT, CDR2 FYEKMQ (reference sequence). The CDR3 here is CASSPRREVGDAGELFF. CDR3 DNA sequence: TGTGCCAGCAGCCCCAGGCGGGAGGTGGGGGACGCCGGGGAGCTGTTTTTT. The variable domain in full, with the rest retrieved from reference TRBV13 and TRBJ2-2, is AAGVIQSPRHLIKEKRETATLKCYPIPRHDTVYWYQQGPGQDPQFLISFYEKMQSDKGSIPDRFSAQQFSDYHSELNMSSLELGDSALYFCASSPRREVGDAGELFFGEGSRLTVL.

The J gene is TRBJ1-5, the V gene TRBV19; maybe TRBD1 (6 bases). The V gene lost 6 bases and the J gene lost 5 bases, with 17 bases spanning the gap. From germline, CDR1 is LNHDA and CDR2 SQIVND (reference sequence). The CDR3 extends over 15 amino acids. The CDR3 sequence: CASRTPGGRHQPQHF. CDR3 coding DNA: TGTGCCAGTAGAACCCCGGGGGGGCGTCATCAGCCCCAGCATTTT.

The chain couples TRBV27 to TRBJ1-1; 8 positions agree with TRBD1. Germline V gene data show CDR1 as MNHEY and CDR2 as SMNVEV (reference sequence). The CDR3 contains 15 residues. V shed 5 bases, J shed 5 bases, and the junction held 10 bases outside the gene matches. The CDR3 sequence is CASSPRTGSWTEAFF. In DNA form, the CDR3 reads TGTGCCAGCAGTCCTCGGACAGGGAGTTGGACTGAAGCTTTCTTT.

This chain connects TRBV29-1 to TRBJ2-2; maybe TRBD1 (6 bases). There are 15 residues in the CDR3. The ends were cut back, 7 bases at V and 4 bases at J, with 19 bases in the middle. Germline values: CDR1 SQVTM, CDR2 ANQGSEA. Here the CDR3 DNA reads TGCAGCGCAGGAAGTAACAGGGAAATCACCGGGGAGCTGTTTTTT. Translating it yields CSAGSNREITGELFF.

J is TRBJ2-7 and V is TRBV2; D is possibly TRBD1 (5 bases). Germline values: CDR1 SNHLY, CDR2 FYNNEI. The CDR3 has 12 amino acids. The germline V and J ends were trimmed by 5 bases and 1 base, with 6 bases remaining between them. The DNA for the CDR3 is TGTGCCAGCAGTCGACAGTCCTACGAGCAGTACTTC. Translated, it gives CASSRQSYEQYF.

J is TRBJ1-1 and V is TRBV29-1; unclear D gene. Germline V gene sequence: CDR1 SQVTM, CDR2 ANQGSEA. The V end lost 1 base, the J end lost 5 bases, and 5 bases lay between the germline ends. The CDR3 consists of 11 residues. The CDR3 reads CSVEGRTEAFF. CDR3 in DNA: TGCAGCGTTGAAGGTCGGACTGAAGCTTTCTTT.

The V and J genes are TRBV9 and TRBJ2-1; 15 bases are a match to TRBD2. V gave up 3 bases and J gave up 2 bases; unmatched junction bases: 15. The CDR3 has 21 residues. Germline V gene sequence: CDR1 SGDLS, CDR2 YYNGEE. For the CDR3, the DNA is TGTGCCAGCAGCGGAGACCCCGGCGGACTAGCGGGAGGGAGGACCTACAATGAGCAGTTCTTC. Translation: CASSGDPGGLAGGRTYNEQFF.

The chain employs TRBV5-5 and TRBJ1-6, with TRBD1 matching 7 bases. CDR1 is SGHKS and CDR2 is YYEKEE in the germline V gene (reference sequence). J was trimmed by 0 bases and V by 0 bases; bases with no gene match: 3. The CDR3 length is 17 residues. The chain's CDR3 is CASSLAAGGSYNSPLHF. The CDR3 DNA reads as TGTGCCAGCAGCTTGGCCGCAGGGGGCTCCTATAATTCACCCCTCCACTTT.